A selection of T cell receptor beta chains follows, all from one sample in a study of cytomegalovirus exposure and HLA in healthy donors. TCRdb's table, derived via immunoSEQ multiplex PCR, lists solely in-frame clones and lacks some. Altogether under 300,000 clones are present, 80% to 90% being singletons, with the ten largest covering roughly 4%. Sequenced material: PBMCs. Receptor source: a man between 35 and 55 years old in good health and CMV-seropositive. Both conserved end residues are part of each CDR3. D genes are given only for firm matches.

D	length	V	CDR3
TRBD1	14	TRBV5-1	CASSSGQGQDGYTF
-	16	TRBV11-2	CASSTGRGSYYNEQFF
TRBD2	13	TRBV28	CASTGGGRSEQYF
-	14	TRBV6-5	CASSTSGRSDGYTF
TRBD2	15	TRBV27	CASSSPSGAGETQYF
TRBD2	18	TRBV19	CASSITVSGKALDREQFF
-	12	TRBV4-1	CASSQDRGEQYF
-	14	TRBV7-3	CASRLSGSTDTQYF
-	13	TRBV2	CASRAPLDTEAFF
TRBD1	15	TRBV9	CASSAPGDRGYGYTF
TRBD2	17	TRBV28	CATRTSGIALRTDTQYF
-	14	TRBV29-1	CSVEDKGEGFEQYF
-	15	TRBV2	CASRPRGGGTGEQYF
TRBD2	15	TRBV11-2	CASSLTSGTGYEQYF
-	14	TRBV19	CASSTEGSNQPQHF
TRBD2	18	TRBV10-3	CAISKGLAGGGGTDTQYF
-	16	TRBV14	CASSSFGGRGANVLTF
TRBD2	15	TRBV6-1	CASSEASGSTYEQYF
-	14	TRBV27	CASSLSDSRTEAFF